These 13 T cell receptor beta chains originate from one sample sequenced in a study of blood T cells in healthy people across ages (dated by TCRdb to the mid-2010s). To prepare the library, 5' RACE was applied. The data were produced on an Illumina HiSeq 2500. A second roughly 7 to 11 cycle PCR used a sample-barcoded 5' primer and a J-beta primer mix. In TCRdb, the public reads were trimmed at Q25 with fastp and aligned with MiXCR, with productive beta chains retained. Duplicate CDR3 protein sequences are folded into a single record with the most common DNA and genes. Within this sample are more than 600,000 distinct CDR3 sequences, with 20% to 30% of them counted one time only. The ten most abundant clones make up 9.4% of the sample. The data were also submitted as part of a second study, on T cells of mothers and their children.

Material for sequencing was blood. These TCRs come from a boy younger than 18 in good health.

The V gene is TRBV7-2, the J gene TRBJ2-1; D is possibly TRBD1 (6 bases). With the DNA end fitting TRBJ2-7 better, the J assignment may be wrong. From germline, CDR1 is SGHTA and CDR2 FQGNSA. The CDR3 spans 15 residues. CDR3 protein: CASSLQQGRGYEQYF. In DNA, the CDR3 is TGTGCCAGCAGTCTTCAACAGGGCCGGGGCTACGAGCAGTACTTC.

This clonotype was detected only a few times. The gene calls are TRBV28 and TRBJ2-4, with a possible D match to TRBD2 (5 bases). V was cut by 4 bases and J by 3 bases, with 16 bases left in between. This CDR3 has 16 amino acids. The germline V gene has CDR1 MDHEN and CDR2 SYDVKM. CDR3 nucleotide sequence: TGTGCCAGCAGTTCCCCGGGGAGATGGGGCAAAAACATTCAGTACTTC. Translation: CASSSPGRWGKNIQYF. The full variable domain, its missing parts supplied by reference TRBV28 and TRBJ2-4, is DVKVTQSSRYLVKRTGEKVFLECVQDMDHENMFWYRQDPGLGLRLIYFSYDVKMKEKGDIPEGYSVSREKKERFSLILESASTNQTSMYLCASSSPGRWGKNIQYFGAGTRLSVL.

This chain links TRBV4-3 with TRBJ2-4, with D maybe TRBD2 (5 bases). Deletions cut 0 bases from V and 0 bases from J, with 12 bases between. The germline V gene has CDR1 LGHNA and CDR2 YSLEER. This CDR3 is built from 17 residues. This CDR3 reads CASSQDFFAGAKNIQYF. In DNA form, the CDR3 reads TGCGCCAGCAGCCAAGATTTCTTCGCGGGAGCCAAAAACATTCAGTACTTC.

The chain recombines TRBV29-1 with TRBJ1-1; D is unclear. Germline V CDR1 and CDR2: SQVTM, ANQGSEA. This CDR3 spans 12 amino acids. Trimming pared 7 bases from V and 1 base from J, leaving 10 bases between. The chain's CDR3 is CSGITGNTEAFF. CDR3 nucleotide sequence: TGCAGCGGAATAACCGGGAACACTGAAGCTTTCTTT.

This clonotype was seen a few times. The chain recombines TRBV29-1 with TRBJ2-3; tentatively, D is TRBD1 (6 bases). The germline gives CDR1 SQVTM, CDR2 ANQGSEA. The CDR3 is 14 residues long. V was cut by 0 bases and J by 4 bases, with 11 bases left in between. CDR3 region: CSVEDHRVADTQYF. The CDR3 DNA reads TGCAGCGTTGAAGATCACAGGGTAGCAGATACGCAGTATTTT.

The chain combines TRBV7-9 with TRBJ2-7; 8 bases are shared with TRBD1. The J segment lost 2 bases and the V segment lost 5 bases, leaving 11 bases of the junction unmatched. Germline V gene lookup returns CDR1 SEHNR and CDR2 FQNEAQ (reference sequence). This CDR3 region has 16 residues. CDR3 sequence: CASSPPTGATTYEQYF. As DNA, the CDR3 is TGTGCCAGCAGCCCCCCGACAGGGGCTACAACCTACGAGCAGTACTTC.

This clonotype was counted only a few times. The gene calls are TRBV12-5 and TRBJ2-7, with D hard to call. Per germline, CDR1 LGHNT and CDR2 FRNRAP. The CDR3 extends over 13 amino acids. Trimming shortened V by 5 bases and J by 3 bases, and 11 bases separated the two germline ends. CDR3 protein: CASGAPEVYEQYF. CDR3 in DNA: TGTGCTAGTGGTGCCCCAGAGGTCTACGAGCAGTACTTC. Full variable domain (outside the CDR3, taken from reference TRBV12-5 and TRBJ2-7): DARVTQTPRHKVTEMGQEVTMRCQPILGHNTVFWYRQTMMQGLELLAYFRNRAPLDDSGMPKDRFSAEMPDATLATLKIQPSEPRDSAVYFCASGAPEVYEQYFGPGTRLTVT.

The V and J genes are TRBV5-1 and TRBJ1-2, with 11 bases lining up with TRBD1. V was pared by 0 bases and J by 8 bases, with 6 bases of the junction left unmatched. CDR3 length equals 15 residues. Germline CDR1 and CDR2: SGHRS and YFSETQ. The CDR3 DNA reads as TGCGCCAGCAGCTTGGCGGACAGGGGGCTGAAGGGCTACACCTTC. Translated: CASSLADRGLKGYTF.

The chain couples TRBV5-5 to TRBJ1-4; possibly TRBD1 for D (5 bases). The germline gives CDR1 SGHKS, CDR2 YYEKEE (reference sequence). The V gene lost 0 bases and the J gene lost 8 bases, with 8 bases spanning the gap. This CDR3 spans 13 amino acids. CDR3 residues: CASSLAAGEKLFF. As DNA, the CDR3 is TGTGCCAGCAGCTTGGCTGCAGGGGAAAAACTGTTTTTT.

The chain employs TRBV28 and TRBJ2-3; 9 nucleotides agree with TRBD1. V dropped 6 bases and J dropped 1; count of bases not matched to a gene: 5. Germline CDR1 reads MDHEN; CDR2 reads SYDVKM. CDR3 length: 15 amino acids. The CDR3 is CASSPRDRGTDTQYF. The CDR3 DNA follows: TGTGCCAGCAGCCCCCGGGACAGGGGCACAGATACGCAGTATTTT.

This chain uses TRBV25-1 with TRBJ1-3; D is unresolved. Trimming pared 3 bases from V and 1 base from J, leaving 7 bases between. CDR1 and CDR2 from the germline V gene are MGHDK and SYGVNS. The CDR3 totals 14 residues. CDR3 loop: CASSDPPSGNTIYF. CDR3 nucleotide sequence: TGTGCCAGCAGTGACCCTCCATCTGGAAACACCATATATTTT.

This clonotype was seen a few times. The chain employs TRBV5-6 and TRBJ2-3; possibly TRBD1 for D (5 bases). The CDR3 is 15 residues long. CDR1 is SGHDT, CDR2 YYEEEE, per germline. The germline V and J ends were trimmed by 0 bases and 2 bases, with 10 bases remaining between them. The CDR3 reads CASSLGQRITDTQYF. The CDR3, as DNA: TGTGCCAGCAGCTTGGGACAGAGAATCACAGATACGCAGTATTTT.

This clonotype showed up just a few times. V and J are TRBV27 and TRBJ2-5, with TRBD2 as a possible D gene (5 bases). Deletions cut 6 bases from V and 3 bases from J, with 11 bases between. CDR1 and CDR2 from the germline V gene are MNHEY and SMNVEV (reference sequence). This CDR3 region has 13 residues. The DNA of the CDR3 is TGTGCCAGCAGGTTAGCGCTCGAAGAGACCCAGTACTTC. This sequence encodes CASRLALEETQYF.